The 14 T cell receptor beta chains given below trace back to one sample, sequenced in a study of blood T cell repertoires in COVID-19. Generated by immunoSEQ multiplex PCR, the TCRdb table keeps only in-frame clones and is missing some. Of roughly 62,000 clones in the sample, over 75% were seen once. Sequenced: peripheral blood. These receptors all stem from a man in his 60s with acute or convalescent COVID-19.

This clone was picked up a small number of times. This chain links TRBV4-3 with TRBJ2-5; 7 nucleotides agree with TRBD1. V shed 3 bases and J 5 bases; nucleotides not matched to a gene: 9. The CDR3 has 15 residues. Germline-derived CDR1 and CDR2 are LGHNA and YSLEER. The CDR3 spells CASSQRQGQVETQYF. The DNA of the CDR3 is TGCGCCAGCAGCCAGAGACAAGGACAGGTGGAGACCCAGTACTTC.

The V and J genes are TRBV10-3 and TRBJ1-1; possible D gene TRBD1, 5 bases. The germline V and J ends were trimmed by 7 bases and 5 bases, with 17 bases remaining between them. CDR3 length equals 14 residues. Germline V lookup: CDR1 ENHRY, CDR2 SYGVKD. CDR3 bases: TGTGCCATCAATGGGCGGGGGAGGTGGACTGAAGCTTTCTTT. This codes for CAINGRGRWTEAFF.

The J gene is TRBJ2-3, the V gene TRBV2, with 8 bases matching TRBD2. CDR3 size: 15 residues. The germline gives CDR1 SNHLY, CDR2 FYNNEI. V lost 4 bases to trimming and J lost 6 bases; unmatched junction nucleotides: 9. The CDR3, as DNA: TGTGCCAGCAGTGGAGGACTAGCAGTAGGCGATACGCAGTATTTT. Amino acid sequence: CASSGGLAVGDTQYF.

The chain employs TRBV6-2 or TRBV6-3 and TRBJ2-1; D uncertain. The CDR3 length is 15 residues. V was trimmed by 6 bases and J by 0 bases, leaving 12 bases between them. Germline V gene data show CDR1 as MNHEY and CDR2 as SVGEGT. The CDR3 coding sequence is TGTGCCAGCAGCTATACTGGTAGCTCCTACAATGAGCAGTTCTTC. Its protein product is CASSYTGSSYNEQFF.

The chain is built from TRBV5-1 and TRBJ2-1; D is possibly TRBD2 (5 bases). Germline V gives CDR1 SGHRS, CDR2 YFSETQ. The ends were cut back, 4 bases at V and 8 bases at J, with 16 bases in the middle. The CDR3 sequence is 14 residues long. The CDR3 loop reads CASSKGEVVDEQFF. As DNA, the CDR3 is TGCGCCAGCAGCAAGGGAGAGGTAGTCGATGAGCAGTTCTTC.

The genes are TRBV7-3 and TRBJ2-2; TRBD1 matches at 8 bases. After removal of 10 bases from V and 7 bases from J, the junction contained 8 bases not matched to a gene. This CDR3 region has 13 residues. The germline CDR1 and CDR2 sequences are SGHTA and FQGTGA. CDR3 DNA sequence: TGTGCCACTGCGACAGGGGTTAACGGGGAGCTGTTTTTT. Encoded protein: CATATGVNGELFF.

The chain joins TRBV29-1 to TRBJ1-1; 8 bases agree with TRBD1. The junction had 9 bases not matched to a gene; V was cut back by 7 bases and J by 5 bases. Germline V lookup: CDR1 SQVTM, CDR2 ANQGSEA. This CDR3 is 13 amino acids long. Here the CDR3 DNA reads TGCAGCGCATGCAGGGGGCCCACTACTGAAGCTTTCTTT. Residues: CSACRGPTTEAFF.

CDR3: CASSFGAGGSSTDTQYF. The DNA of the CDR3 is TGTGCCAGCAGCTTCGGTGCGGGAGGTTCGAGCACAGATACGCAGTATTTT. This chain links TRBV7-9 with TRBJ2-3; the match to TRBD2 covers 8 bases. This CDR3 comprises 17 residues. Looked up from germline, CDR1 is SEHNR and CDR2 is FQNEAQ (reference sequence). V lost 3 bases and J lost 0; bases outside the gene matches: 8.

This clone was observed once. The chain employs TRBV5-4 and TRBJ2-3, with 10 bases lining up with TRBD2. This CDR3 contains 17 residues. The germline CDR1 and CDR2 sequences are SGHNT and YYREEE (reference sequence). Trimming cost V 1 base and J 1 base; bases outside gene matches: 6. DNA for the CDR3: TGTGCCAGCAGCTTGCGGCTAGCGGGAGCCCGCACAGATACGCAGTATTTT. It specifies CASSLRLAGARTDTQYF.

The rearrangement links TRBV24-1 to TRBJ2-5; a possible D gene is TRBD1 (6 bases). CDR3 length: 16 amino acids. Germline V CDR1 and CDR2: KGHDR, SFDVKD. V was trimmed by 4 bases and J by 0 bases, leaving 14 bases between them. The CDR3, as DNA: TGTGCCACCAGTGAATCCGGGACACCGTACCAAGAGACCCAGTACTTC. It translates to CATSESGTPYQETQYF.

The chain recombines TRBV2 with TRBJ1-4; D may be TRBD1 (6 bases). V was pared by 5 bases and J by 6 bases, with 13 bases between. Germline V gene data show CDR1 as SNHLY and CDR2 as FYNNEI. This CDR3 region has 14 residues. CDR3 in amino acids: CASSLGAAYEKLFF. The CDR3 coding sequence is TGTGCCAGCAGTCTGGGGGCTGCCTATGAAAAACTGTTTTTT. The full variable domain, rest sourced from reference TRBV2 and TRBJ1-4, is EPEVTQTPSHQVTQMGQEVILRCVPISNHLYFYWYRQILGQKVEFLVSFYNNEISEKSEIFDDQFSVERPDGSNFTLKIRSTKLEDSAMYFCASSLGAAYEKLFFGSGTQLSVL.

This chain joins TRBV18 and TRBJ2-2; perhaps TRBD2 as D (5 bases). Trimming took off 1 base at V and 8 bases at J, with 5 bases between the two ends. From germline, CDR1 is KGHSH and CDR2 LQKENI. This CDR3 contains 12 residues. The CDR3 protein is CASSPREGELFF. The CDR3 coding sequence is TGTGCCAGCTCACCACGGGAGGGGGAGCTGTTTTTT.

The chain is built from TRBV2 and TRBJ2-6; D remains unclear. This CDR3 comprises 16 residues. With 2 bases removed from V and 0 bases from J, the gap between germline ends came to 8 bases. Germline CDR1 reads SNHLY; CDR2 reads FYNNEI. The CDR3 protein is CASSEPLPSGANVLTF. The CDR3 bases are TGTGCCAGCAGTGAACCACTGCCCTCTGGGGCCAACGTCCTGACTTTC.

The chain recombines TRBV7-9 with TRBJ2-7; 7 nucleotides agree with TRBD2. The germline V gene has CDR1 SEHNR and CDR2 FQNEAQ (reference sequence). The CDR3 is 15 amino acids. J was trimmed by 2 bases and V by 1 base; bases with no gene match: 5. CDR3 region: CASSLDGRPTYEQYF. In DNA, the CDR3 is TGTGCCAGCAGCTTAGACGGGAGGCCAACCTACGAGCAGTACTTC.